This T cell receptor beta chain appears in the sequencing data of a study of regulatory T cells in long-lasting Graves disease. Arm-PCR of CDR3 regions and iRepertoire HTBI primers were used to build TCR beta libraries. In the authors' methods: Identification across samples found about 65 TRBV and over 12 TRBJ segments. TCRdb passed the multiplex PCR reads through MiXCR, listing each CDR3 protein once. It is TCRdb's table, rather than the study itself, that gives the V and J calls and clone size. The sample carries around 470,000 distinct CDR3 sequences, approximately 14% recorded once. Broader study findings: Newly diagnosed Graves' patients exceeded persistent ones in TCR diversity.

This clonotype was observed a few times. Its cognate antigen is unknown. A junction end diverges from the germline sequence, so it may reflect a read error. CDR3 length equals 17 residues. Germline lookup yields CDR1 SGHDT and CDR2 YYEEEE. Sample time point: newly diagnosed GD, antithyroid drugs for less than 3 months. With RNA extracted from PBMCs as input, the TCR library was made. This sample also appeared in a second study, on T cells in Graves' hyperthyroidism and ophthalmopathy. From that report: Thyroid ultrasound, orbital computed tomography, clinical symptoms, and serum thyroxine and TRAb underpinned diagnoses. First-round RT-PCR targeting the TCR CDR3 was performed with the HTBI primer set.

The receptor comes from a woman in her forties or fifties with Graves disease. The chain uses TRBV5-6 and TRBJ2-1; TRBD2 is a possible D gene (6 bases). The source was peripheral blood mononuclear cells (PBMCs), collected at new diagnosis, from a patient treated with antithyroid drugs. The CDR3 DNA reads as TGTGCCAGCTTGCTCTCCAGGCGGCGGGGTTCCTCCAATGAGCAGTTCTTC. It specifies CASLLSRRRGSSNEQFF.